This entry describes one T cell receptor beta chain. The protocol was immunoSEQ multiplex PCR, while the TCRdb copy is restricted to in-frame clones and leaves out a portion. The sample has over 80,000 clones, over 75% seen once. The entry originates in a study of OX40 agonist ivuxolimab in advanced cancers. For the study at large: People who had prior anti-PD-1, anti-PD-L1 or anti-CTLA-4 therapy could take part, and about 40% had some.

This CDR3 has 12 amino acids. Looked up from germline, CDR1 is SGHTA and CDR2 is FQGNSA. V was clipped by 5 bases and J by 11 bases, with 13 bases between them. This material consisted of CD4+ or CD8+ T cells sorted from blood, taken in a trial of the OX40 agonist ivuxolimab. This TCR was sampled from an adult with an advanced solid tumor such as melanoma, head and neck, liver or kidney cancer. This sequence joins TRBV7-2 and TRBJ2-1, with a weak D call TRBD1 (6 bases). The CDR3 DNA reads TGTGCCAGCAGCACAAACAGGGTCCAGCAGTTCTTC. This codes for CASSTNRVQQFF.